This passage covers 14 T cell receptor beta chains from one sample sequenced in a study of control samples from healthy donors and cancer patients. Assay used: immunoSEQ multiplex PCR; TCRdb lists only in-frame clones, some missing. This sample yields over 100,000 clones, of which about 88% are seen a single time; roughly 3.2% belongs to the top ten. Sequenced input: blood. The source is a man in his forties or fifties in good health.

The CDR3 sequence is CAISGGAGQETQYF. As DNA, the CDR3 is TGTGCCATCAGTGGGGGAGCGGGACAAGAGACCCAGTACTTC. The V gene is TRBV10-3, the J gene TRBJ2-5; 7 bases are a match to TRBD2. Germline V gene lookup returns CDR1 ENHRY and CDR2 SYGVKD. After removal of 4 bases from V and 2 bases from J, the junction contained 4 bases not matched to a gene. The CDR3 has 14 amino acids.

The chain joins TRBV6-1 to TRBJ2-7; D possibly corresponds to TRBD1 (6 bases). V was shortened by 2 bases and J by 2 bases, with 22 bases between the two germline ends. From germline, CDR1 is MNHNS and CDR2 SASEGT. The CDR3 has 18 amino acids. The CDR3 sequence: CASSEISRLDRAPYEQYF. The CDR3 nucleotides are TGTGCCAGCAGTGAAATATCCCGTCTGGACAGAGCACCCTACGAGCAGTACTTC.

This chain joins TRBV6-5 and TRBJ1-1; no firm D call. Trimming took 10 bases from V and 1 from J, leaving 16 bases between them. The CDR3 is 14 residues long. Germline CDR1 MNHEY, CDR2 SVGAGI. CDR3 protein: CAIKLNRANTEAFF. CDR3 bases: TGTGCCATCAAACTAAATAGGGCGAACACTGAAGCTTTCTTT.

The rearrangement joins TRBV12-3 or TRBV12-4 to TRBJ2-5; no definite D call. This CDR3 comprises 13 residues. V was pared by 6 bases and J by 3 bases, with 11 bases between. DNA for the CDR3: TGTGCCAGCAGACTTACCGGAAAAGAGACCCAGTACTTC. Its translation: CASRLTGKETQYF.

The chain joins TRBV2 to TRBJ2-3, with 9 bases aligning to TRBD2. CDR1 and CDR2 (germline): SNHLY, FYNNEI. The CDR3 is 15 residues long. Trimming removed 4 bases from V and 5 bases from J; junction bases left unmatched: 7. The CDR3 here is CASSVRRGGEDTQYF. In nucleotides, the CDR3 is TGTGCCAGCAGTGTACGGCGGGGGGGCGAAGATACGCAGTATTTT. The variable domain in full, with the rest retrieved from reference TRBV2 and TRBJ2-3, is EPEVTQTPSHQVTQMGQEVILRCVPISNHLYFYWYRQILGQKVEFLVSFYNNEISEKSEIFDDQFSVERPDGSNFTLKIRSTKLEDSAMYFCASSVRRGGEDTQYFGPGTRLTVL.

This clone was counted between two and nine times. The J gene is TRBJ2-3, the V gene TRBV11-2, with 9 positions matching TRBD1. Germline CDR1 is SGHAT and CDR2 is FQNNGV. The CDR3 contains 14 residues. With 5 bases clipped from V and 6 bases from J, the junction kept 6 bases outside the gene matches. This CDR3 is CASSPGQGADTQYF. The CDR3 DNA is TGTGCCAGCAGCCCGGGACAGGGCGCGGATACGCAGTATTTT.

The chain has TRBV3-1 (or the pseudogene TRBV3-2) and TRBJ1-6; D is uncertain. The germline V gene has CDR1 LGHDT and CDR2 YNNKEL (reference sequence). CDR3 length: 16 amino acids. The ends were cut back, 1 base at V and 3 bases at J, with 10 bases in the middle. DNA of the CDR3: TGTGCCAGCAGCCAAGCTACGACGGTCTATAATTCACCCCTCCACTTT. It is translated as CASSQATTVYNSPLHF.

This sequence joins TRBV1 and TRBJ1-3. TRBV1 is given as a pseudogene. This CDR3 region has 17 residues. Here the CDR3 reads CTSSPPGEFDSGNTIYF. The CDR3 DNA sequence: TGCACCAGCTCCCCCCCGGGAGAGTTTGACTCTGGAAACACCATATATTTT.

The V gene is TRBV6-5, the J gene TRBJ1-2, with D unresolved. The CDR3 consists of 13 residues. Trimming removed 10 bases from V and 4 bases from J, with 16 bases in between. CDR1 is MNHEY, CDR2 SVGAGI, per germline. The CDR3 spells CATAVGEGYGYTF. CDR3 sequence (DNA): TGTGCCACCGCAGTCGGGGAGGGCTATGGCTACACCTTC.

The rearrangement joins TRBV27 to TRBJ1-5; 8 bases are shared with TRBD1. CDR1 is MNHEY and CDR2 is SMNVEV in the germline V gene (reference sequence). The CDR3 is made up of 17 amino acids. V shed 4 bases, J shed 4 bases, and the junction held 12 bases outside the gene matches. The CDR3 loop is CASSSSGTGLGNQPQHF. In DNA, the CDR3 is TGTGCCAGCAGTTCATCCGGGACAGGTTTGGGGAATCAGCCCCAGCATTTT.

This chain connects TRBV11-3 to TRBJ2-1, with D possibly called TRBD1 or TRBD2 (5 bases each). The CDR3 spans 15 residues. CDR1 is SGHNT and CDR2 is YENEEA in the germline V gene. V shed 0 bases and J shed 1 base, with 7 bases lying between them. In DNA, the CDR3 is TGTGCCAGCAGCTTAGATGGGGGTTCCTACAATGAGCAGTTCTTC. Residues: CASSLDGGSYNEQFF.

V usage is TRBV5-1 and J usage is TRBJ1-1; 8 bases agree with TRBD1. The CDR3 length is 15 residues. J gave up 5 bases and V 4 bases, and 10 bases lay outside the gene matches. Germline CDR1 is SGHRS and CDR2 is YFSETQ. The CDR3 DNA reads TGCGCCAGCAGCCCATGGACAGGGTCTCGGACTGAAGCTTTCTTT. Translating it yields CASSPWTGSRTEAFF.

This clone was observed a handful of times. The gene calls are TRBV19 and TRBJ1-1; TRBD1 matches at 7 bases. J gave up 1 base and V 3 bases, and 5 bases lay outside the gene matches. The CDR3 has 15 residues. The V gene's germline CDR1 is LNHDA and CDR2 SQIVND (reference sequence). CDR3 protein: CASSILTGWNTEAFF. The CDR3 bases are TGTGCCAGTAGTATCCTGACAGGGTGGAACACTGAAGCTTTCTTT.

This clone came up a few times. This chain uses TRBV7-9 with TRBJ1-3, with TRBD1 matching over 7 bases. The CDR3 is 18 residues long. Unmatched junction bases numbered 14, after V lost 6 bases and J lost 0 bases. The germline gives CDR1 SEHNR, CDR2 FQNEAQ (reference sequence). CDR3 residues: CASRVGTELMNSGNTIYF. The CDR3 nucleotides read TGTGCCAGCAGAGTGGGGACAGAACTAATGAACTCTGGAAACACCATATATTTT.